The 19 T cell receptor beta chains listed next were all sequenced from one sample in a study of blood T cell repertoires in COVID-19. Assay: immunoSEQ multiplex PCR; the TCRdb copy retains only in-frame clones and omits some. The sample records 30,000 to 40,000 clones, approximately 83% being singletons. The material sequenced was peripheral blood. Every receptor here comes from a man in his forties or fifties with acute or convalescent COVID-19.

In this sample, this clone turned up once. The CDR3 spells CASSLGGNSPLHF. The DNA of the CDR3 is TGTGCCAGCAGCTTAGGGGGCAATTCACCCCTCCACTTT. The chain links TRBV7-2 to TRBJ1-6, with D maybe TRBD1 (5 bases). Trimming cost V 1 base and J 7 bases, with 5 bases left between them. CDR3 length: 13 residues. Per germline, CDR1 SGHTA and CDR2 FQGNSA.

This clone appeared a single time. CDR3: CASSSPGGGGLNSPLHF. The CDR3 bases are TGTGCCAGCAGCTCTCCCGGCGGGGGAGGATTAAATTCACCCCTCCACTTT. The J gene is TRBJ1-6, the V gene TRBV9; D possibly corresponds to TRBD1 (5 bases). The CDR3 is made up of 17 amino acids. Deletions cut 4 bases from V and 7 bases from J, with 21 bases between. From germline, CDR1 is SGDLS and CDR2 YYNGEE.

CDR3 in DNA: TGTGCCTGGAGTCCGAACAGCCTAGGGGGCGGAGCTTTCTTT. Protein: CAWSPNSLGGGAFF. The V and J genes are TRBV30 and TRBJ1-1; 7 bases line up with TRBD1. The CDR3 runs 14 residues. CDR1 is GTSNPN, CDR2 SVGIG, per germline (reference sequence). The V segment lost 2 bases and the J segment 10 bases; nucleotides outside the gene matches: 13. The whole variable domain, remainder taken from reference TRBV30 and TRBJ1-1, is SQTIHQWPATLVQPVGSPLSLECTVEGTSNPNLYWYRQAAGRGLQLLFYSVGIGQISSEVPQNLSASRPQDRQFILSSKKLLLSDSGFYLCAWSPNSLGGGAFFGQGTRLTVV.

The chain uses TRBV19 and TRBJ2-2, with D possibly TRBD2 on 5 matching bases. CDR1 is LNHDA, CDR2 SQIVND, per germline (reference sequence). This CDR3 is 14 amino acids long. V was cut by 5 bases and J by 5 bases, with 12 bases left in between. The CDR3 sequence: CASSSRTSTGELFF. In DNA, the CDR3 is TGTGCCAGTAGTTCCCGGACTTCAACCGGGGAGCTGTTTTTT.

The V and J genes are TRBV4-1 and TRBJ1-5; D not certain. V was cut by 3 bases and J by 4 bases, with 10 bases left in between. In germline, CDR1 is MGHRA, CDR2 YSYEKL. This CDR3 is 14 amino acids long. The CDR3 sequence: CASSHPGENQPQHF. Here the CDR3 DNA reads TGCGCCAGCAGCCATCCCGGGGAGAATCAGCCCCAGCATTTT.

The CDR3 region has the DNA TGTGCCAGCAGCCTCTCCCTCGGGGGGGGATACAATGAGCAGTTCTTC. Translated: CASSLSLGGGYNEQFF. The chain joins TRBV7-3 to TRBJ2-1, with 8 bases aligning to TRBD2. This CDR3 spans 16 amino acids. The trim removed 5 bases at V and 4 bases at J, leaving 10 bases unmatched. Looked up from germline, CDR1 is SGHTA and CDR2 is FQGTGA.

The V call is TRBV7-2, the J call TRBJ2-7; D gene unclear. The germline V and J ends were trimmed by 3 bases and 1 base, with 7 bases remaining between them. The length of the CDR3 is 13 residues. Germline values: CDR1 SGHTA, CDR2 FQGNSA. The CDR3 loop reads CASSFHRSYEQYF. CDR3 sequence (DNA): TGTGCCAGCAGCTTCCACAGATCCTACGAGCAGTACTTC. Filled out from reference TRBV7-2 and TRBJ2-7, the complete variable domain reads GAGVSQSPSNKVTEKGKDVELRCDPISGHTALYWYRQSLGQGLEFLIYFQGNSAPDKSGLPSDRFSAERTGGSVSTLTIQRTQQEDSAVYLCASSFHRSYEQYFGPGTRLTVT.

J is TRBJ1-4 and V is TRBV3-1 (or the pseudogene TRBV3-2); maybe TRBD1 (5 bases). The V gene's germline CDR1 is LGHDT and CDR2 YNNKEL (reference sequence). The CDR3 extends over 17 amino acids. V was clipped by 4 bases and J by 0 bases, with 15 bases between them. The CDR3 nucleotides are TGTGCCAGCAGCCTAGGGCAGGGTGGCACAACTAATGAAAAACTGTTTTTT. Translated: CASSLGQGGTTNEKLFF.

The CDR3 DNA is TGTGCCAGCAGAGGCGGGGACTACGAGCAGTACTTC. It yields the protein CASRGGDYEQYF. V gene TRBV6-5 combines with J gene TRBJ2-7; D possibly corresponds to TRBD2 (6 bases). The germline CDR1 and CDR2 sequences are MNHEY and SVGAGI. V lost 6 bases to trimming and J lost 3 bases, with 9 bases between them. The CDR3 has 12 residues.

The chain is built from TRBV19 and TRBJ1-2, with 12 positions matching TRBD1. Germline CDR1 reads LNHDA; CDR2 reads SQIVND (reference sequence). J lost 4 bases, V lost 3 bases, and 9 bases had no gene match. This CDR3 comprises 17 residues. The CDR3, as DNA: TGTGCCAGTAGTATTCGGGACAGGGGGCGCGTTAGCTATGGCTACACCTTC. Its protein is CASSIRDRGRVSYGYTF.

The CDR3 nucleotides read TGCAGCGTTGGACAGGGCTCCTACAATGAGCAGTTCTTC. It specifies CSVGQGSYNEQFF. The chain couples TRBV29-1 to TRBJ2-1, with 7 bases fitting TRBD1. CDR3 size: 13 residues. The germline CDR1 and CDR2 sequences are SQVTM and ANQGSEA. Unmatched junction bases numbered 0, after V lost 4 bases and J lost 0 bases.

The CDR3 nucleotides read TGTGCCAGCAGCGTAGGGGTGGGACAGCGATCCTACGAGCAGTACTTC. Amino acids: CASSVGVGQRSYEQYF. V usage is TRBV9 and J usage is TRBJ2-7; 7 positions match TRBD1. V shed 0 bases, J shed 1 base, and the junction held 7 bases outside the gene matches. Germline V CDR1 and CDR2: SGDLS, YYNGEE. This CDR3 region has 16 residues. The entire variable domain, with the rest obtained from reference TRBV9 and TRBJ2-7, is as follows: DSGVTQTPKHLITATGQRVTLRCSPRSGDLSVYWYQQSLDQGLQFLIQYYNGEERAKGNILERFSAQQFPDLHSELNLSSLELGDSALYFCASSVGVGQRSYEQYFGPGTRLTVT.

The gene calls are TRBV28 and TRBJ1-5, with D possibly TRBD1 on 5 matching bases. From germline, CDR1 is MDHEN and CDR2 SYDVKM. Between the trimmed V and J ends, which lost 5 bases and 5 bases, there was a span of 7 bases. CDR3 length: 12 amino acids. The CDR3 coding sequence is TGTGCCAGCAGTACGACAGATCAGCCCCAGCATTTT. This sequence encodes CASSTTDQPQHF.

The chain links TRBV4-1 to TRBJ1-5, with 9 positions matching TRBD1. In germline, CDR1 is MGHRA, CDR2 YSYEKL. Trimming cost V 5 bases and J 4 bases; bases outside gene matches: 6. The CDR3 runs 15 residues. CDR3 loop: CASSAGTGINQPQHF. CDR3 in DNA: TGCGCCAGCAGCGCAGGGACAGGGATAAATCAGCCCCAGCATTTT.

The gene calls are TRBV10-1 and TRBJ2-1, with 9 bases lining up with TRBD2. The CDR3 contains 17 residues. Germline CDR1 is WNHNN and CDR2 is SYGVQD (reference sequence). The junction had 11 bases not matched to a gene; V was cut back by 8 bases and J by 0 bases. The CDR3 is CASLAGTLPCSYNEQFF. The CDR3 region has the DNA TGCGCCAGCCTAGCGGGGACGCTCCCCTGCTCCTACAATGAGCAGTTCTTC.

The CDR3 nucleotides are TGTGCCACCGGCACCCGGGGTATGAGCAATCAGCCCCAGCATTTT. Its protein product is CATGTRGMSNQPQHF. The rearrangement links TRBV15 to TRBJ1-5, with D unclear. V shed 8 bases and J shed 1 base, with 15 bases lying between them. CDR1 and CDR2 (germline): LNHNV, YYDKDF (reference sequence). The CDR3 extends over 15 amino acids.

The rearrangement links TRBV19 to TRBJ1-5; D not certain. The CDR3 loop spans 12 amino acids. V was trimmed by 6 bases and J by 2 bases, leaving 5 bases between them. Germline loops: CDR1 LNHDA, CDR2 SQIVND (reference sequence). In DNA, the CDR3 is TGTGCCAGTAGACAAGGCAATCAGCCCCAGCATTTT. Protein: CASRQGNQPQHF.

This clone was picked up a small number of times. This chain uses TRBV19 with TRBJ2-2; 7 bases agree with TRBD1. J was trimmed by 0 bases and V by 9 bases; bases with no gene match: 4. CDR1 and CDR2 from the germline V gene are LNHDA and SQIVND (reference sequence). The CDR3 consists of 14 residues. The CDR3 region has the DNA TGTGCCAGCACAGGGGCCGCGAACACCGGGGAGCTGTTTTTT. Its protein is CASTGAANTGELFF.

The CDR3 here is CASSESPDRNHYGYTF. The CDR3 DNA sequence: TGCGCCAGCAGTGAGTCTCCTGACAGGAATCACTATGGCTACACCTTC. The chain uses TRBV10-1 and TRBJ1-2, with D perhaps matching TRBD1 (6 bases). Trimming removed 0 bases at V and 3 bases at J, with 14 bases between. From germline, CDR1 is WNHNN and CDR2 SYGVQD (reference sequence). This CDR3 spans 16 amino acids.